These T cell receptor beta chains were read from a single sample in a study of metastatic and nonmetastatic thyroid tumors. TCRdb re-called clones from the PCR reads using MiXCR. The data contain 34,000 or so clones, about 16% of them seen just once; the ten biggest clones take up around 3.1%. Sequenced material: blood. The receptors originated from a female donor with papillary thyroid cancer or a benign thyroid nodule (not recorded which). Some clones in this sample may be carry-over from other donors' samples. The CDR3 runs from the conserved cysteine through the conserved F or W. The D gene is left open where the match is weak. Clone size is not always given. Where it is, it says once, few, many or a class for expanded clones.

V	J	D	length	size	DNA	CDR3
TRBV24-1	TRBJ2-7	-	13	many	TGTGCCACCAGTGATCGGACTCAGGACGAGCAGTACTTC	CATSDRTQDEQYF
TRBV15	TRBJ2-1	TRBD2	15	many	TGTGCCACCAGCAGAGAGAGGACTAGAAGCAATGAGCAGTTCTTC	CATSRERTRSNEQFF
TRBV28	TRBJ2-7	TRBD1	15	many	TGTGCCAGCAGTTTGGGGACAGGGTTCTCCTACGAGCAGTACTTC	CASSLGTGFSYEQYF
TRBV2	TRBJ2-7	-	15	many	TGTGCCAGCAGACCCGGGACAAAAAAAACCTACGAGCAGTACTTC	CASRPGTKKTYEQYF
TRBV7-4	TRBJ2-7	-	11	many	TGTGCCAGCAGCCGGTGGGACGAGCAGTACTTC	CASSRWDEQYF
TRBV7-6	TRBJ2-1	TRBD2	17	many	TGTGCCAGCAGCTTAGCGAATGTGGCGGGAGGGGGCAATGAGCAGTTCTTC	CASSLANVAGGGNEQFF
TRBV9	TRBJ1-3	-	17	many	TGTGCCAGCAGCGGACTCGGGCGGGCCGACTCTGGAAACACCATATATTTT	CASSGLGRADSGNTIYF
TRBV5-6	TRBJ2-7	TRBD2	13	many	TGTGCCAGCGGACTAGCGTACTCCTACGAGCAGTACTTC	CASGLAYSYEQYF
TRBV12-3/TRBV12-4	TRBJ2-1	TRBD2	14	many	TGTGCCAGCAGCTGGACTAGCGGAGACAATGAGCAGTTCTTC	CASSWTSGDNEQFF
TRBV20-1	TRBJ2-3	-	15	many	TGCAGTATCACAGAGGGAGGGGGAGACACAGATACGCAGTATTTT	CSITEGGGDTDTQYF
TRBV7-9	TRBJ2-7	TRBD1	15	-	TGTGCCAGCAGCCCCCTTGACAGGGGTTTGCACGAGCAGTACTTC	CASSPLDRGLHEQYF
TRBV7-6	TRBJ2-7	-	15	-	TGTGCCAGCAGCTCCTCAGGTGGCGGTCCCTACGAGCAGTACTTC	CASSSSGGGPYEQYF
TRBV2	TRBJ1-1	TRBD1	14	many	TGTGCCAGCAGTACTGACAGGGGGCGGACTGAAGCTTTCTTT	CASSTDRGRTEAFF
TRBV11-2	TRBJ2-2	-	14	many	TGTGCCAGCAGCTTACCAGTAAACACCGGGGAGCTGTTTTTT	CASSLPVNTGELFF
TRBV20-1	TRBJ2-5	-	14	-	TGCAGTGCTAGTCTGCAGACGTACCAAGAGACCCAGTACTTC	CSASLQTYQETQYF
TRBV3-1	TRBJ2-2	-	15	many	TGTGCCAGCAGCCAAGAGCCAAGTTCGACCGGGGAGCTGTTTTTT	CASSQEPSSTGELFF
TRBV7-9	TRBJ1-2	-	14	many	TGTGCCAGCAGCCCCCCCAGGAATCCGTATGGCTACACCTTC	CASSPPRNPYGYTF
TRBV4-1	TRBJ2-1	TRBD2	17	many	TGCGCCAGCAGCCAAGCCACATTAGCGGGAGGGCCGGGTGAGCAGTTCTTC	CASSQATLAGGPGEQFF
TRBV20-1	TRBJ1-1	TRBD1	14	-	TGCAGGGCGGGTACAGGGGGGACACGGGATGAGGCTTTCTTT	CRAGTGGTRDEAFF
TRBV5-4	TRBJ2-7	-	12	many	TGTGCCAGCAGCTTATTATCGGCAGAGCAGTACTTC	CASSLLSAEQYF
TRBV19	TRBJ2-7	-	14	medium-sized	TGTGCCAGCCGCCATTCGACGCCGCCCTACGAGCAGTACTTC	CASRHSTPPYEQYF
TRBV30	TRBJ1-6	-	16	many	TGTGCCTGGAGTGGACAGGACAGCTCCTATAATTCACCCCTCCACTTT	CAWSGQDSSYNSPLHF
TRBV3-1	TRBJ1-2	-	15	-	TGTGCCAGCAGCCCCCCCAGGGGTCGCGTCTATGGCTACACCTTC	CASSPPRGRVYGYTF
TRBV7-3	TRBJ2-1	-	16	-	TGTGCCAGCAGCTTAGGGAGGGGGGCGGTAGTCATTGAGCAGTTCTTC	CASSLGRGAVVIEQFF
TRBV11-1	TRBJ1-2	-	17	many	TGTGCCAGCAGAATCGAAAAAGCCGGGACAACCTCCTATGGCTACACCTTC	CASRIEKAGTTSYGYTF
TRBV29-1	TRBJ1-1	-	15	many	TGCAGCGTTGAAGAGAGGTGGGGGTTGAACACTGAAGCTTTCTTT	CSVEERWGLNTEAFF
TRBV7-9	TRBJ1-1	-	15	many	TGTGCCAGCAGCTTAGGTGGCAGGATCAACACTGAAGCTTTCTTT	CASSLGGRINTEAFF
TRBV5-1	TRBJ1-5	-	15	many	TGCGCCAGCAGCTTGGATGGACAGACCAATCAGCCCCAGCATTTT	CASSLDGQTNQPQHF
TRBV28	TRBJ2-7	TRBD1	14	-	TGTGCCAGCAGTGGACAGGGTGGAGGCTACGAGCAGTACTTC	CASSGQGGGYEQYF